This passage covers 27 T cell receptor beta chains from one sample sequenced in a study of shared clonotypes between healthy human individuals. Naivety among CD8 cells was defined by CD45RO negativity and positive CCR7 selection, thereby excluding terminally differentiated effector memory CD45RA+ cells. Assay used: immunoSEQ multiplex PCR; TCRdb lists only in-frame clones, some missing. The sample holds approximately 1.9 million clones; roughly 93% are singletons and the top ten take approximately 1.7%. Sequenced material: naive CD8+ T cells from PBMCs. The source is a man younger than 35 in good health. Some clones in this sample may be carry-over from other donors' samples.

This chain links TRBV28 with TRBJ1-5; D is unresolved. The CDR3 is made up of 15 amino acids. V was pared by 3 bases and J by 7 bases, with 16 bases between. Germline CDR1 reads MDHEN; CDR2 reads SYDVKM. CDR3 nucleotide sequence: TGTGCCAGCAGTTTCCGCGGGGTCAGAGGCCAGCCCCAGCATTTT. Protein: CASSFRGVRGQPQHF.

V gene TRBV9 combines with J gene TRBJ2-1; 9 bases agree with TRBD2. Per the germline V gene, CDR1 is SGDLS and CDR2 is YYNGEE. The J segment lost 6 bases and the V segment lost 1 base, leaving 11 bases of the junction unmatched. This CDR3 is 17 amino acids long. CDR3 DNA sequence: TGTGCCAGCAGCGTACTTGGCCGGGCGGGAGGGACCAATGAGCAGTTCTTC. Its protein is CASSVLGRAGGTNEQFF.

The chain combines TRBV19 with TRBJ2-7, with 8 bases aligning to TRBD1. CDR1 is LNHDA, CDR2 SQIVND, per germline (reference sequence). J lost 3 bases, V lost 4 bases, and 5 bases had no gene match. The CDR3 contains 14 residues. CDR3 DNA: TGTGCCAGTAGTACCTACGGGACAGGCTACGAGCAGTACTTC. Translating gives CASSTYGTGYEQYF.

The chain carries TRBV6-1 and TRBJ2-1; TRBD2 matches at 8 bases. The germline V gene has CDR1 MNHNS and CDR2 SASEGT. Trimming removed 10 bases from V and 7 bases from J; junction bases left unmatched: 6. The CDR3 consists of 12 residues. For the CDR3, the DNA is TGTGCCAACGGACTAGCTTGGAATGAGCAGTTCTTC. It translates to CANGLAWNEQFF.

The chain recombines TRBV10-3 with TRBJ2-7; 12 nucleotides match TRBD2. CDR3 length: 16 amino acids. V trimming: 8 bases; J trimming: 5 bases; junction bases outside the gene matches: 13. CDR1 is ENHRY and CDR2 is SYGVKD in the germline V gene. In nucleotides, the CDR3 is TGTGCCATCGCGACTAGCGGGAGTTTCTTGAGGGACGAGCAGTACTTC. The encoded protein is CAIATSGSFLRDEQYF.

CDR3 sequence: CASSLNAGGPYNEQFF. The CDR3 DNA sequence: TGTGCCAGCAGCTTAAACGCGGGAGGGCCTTACAATGAGCAGTTCTTC. This rearrangement joins TRBV7-3 to TRBJ2-1, with 9 bases matching TRBD2. The germline V gene has CDR1 SGHTA and CDR2 FQGTGA. The CDR3 runs 16 residues. V gave up 1 base and J gave up 4 bases; unmatched junction bases: 5. Drawing the rest from reference TRBV7-3 and TRBJ2-1, the complete variable domain is GAGVSQTPSNKVTEKGKYVELRCDPISGHTALYWYRQSLGQGPEFLIYFQGTGAADDSGLPNDRFFAVRPEGSVSTLKIQRTERGDSAVYLCASSLNAGGPYNEQFFGPGTRLTVL.

This sequence joins TRBV7-9 and TRBJ2-5; D is unresolved. Trimming cost V 5 bases and J 2 bases, with 15 bases left between them. This CDR3 is built from 15 residues. Germline V gene lookup returns CDR1 SEHNR and CDR2 FQNEAQ (reference sequence). CDR3 residues: CASSLSIGRQETQYF. Here the CDR3 DNA reads TGTGCCAGCAGCCTTAGTATCGGCCGGCAAGAGACCCAGTACTTC.

Notes on this clone: The same CDR3 is also encoded by other DNA sequences in this sample. V is TRBV9 and J is TRBJ1-2, with 8 bases lining up with TRBD1. CDR3 size: 15 residues. V lost 0 bases and J lost 4; bases outside the gene matches: 5. Germline V gene sequence: CDR1 SGDLS, CDR2 YYNGEE. The CDR3 protein is CASSVATGGSYGYTF. CDR3 DNA: TGTGCCAGCAGCGTAGCTACAGGGGGATCCTATGGCTACACCTTC.

The rearrangement links TRBV7-9 to TRBJ1-2; 7 bases map to TRBD1. The J segment lost 4 bases and the V segment lost 7 bases, leaving 12 bases of the junction unmatched. Germline CDR1 SEHNR, CDR2 FQNEAQ (reference sequence). The CDR3 has 15 amino acids. DNA of the CDR3: TGTGCCAGCACCCTACGGGACAGCCTCCTCTATGGCTACACCTTC. It yields the protein CASTLRDSLLYGYTF. The full variable domain, its missing parts supplied by reference TRBV7-9 and TRBJ1-2, is DTGVSQNPRHKITKRGQNVTFRCDPISEHNRLYWYRQTLGQGPEFLTYFQNEAQLEKSRLLSDRFSAERPKGSFSTLEIQRTEQGDSAMYLCASTLRDSLLYGYTFGSGTRLTVV.

The genes are TRBV4-3 and TRBJ2-1; perhaps TRBD1 as D (6 bases). The germline V gene encodes CDR1 LGHNA and CDR2 YSLEER. This CDR3 is built from 14 residues. Trimming cost V 0 bases and J 5 bases, with 8 bases left between them. The CDR3 loop reads CASSQDAGDNEQFF. The CDR3 DNA reads TGCGCCAGCAGCCAAGATGCAGGGGACAATGAGCAGTTCTTC.

This rearrangement joins TRBV6-5 to TRBJ2-3; a possible D gene is TRBD2 (5 bases). The CDR3 is 16 residues long. V was cut by 0 bases and J by 0 bases, with 10 bases left in between. Germline V lookup: CDR1 MNHEY, CDR2 SVGAGI. The CDR3, as DNA: TGTGCCAGCAGTTACTCTATAGCGACAAGCACAGATACGCAGTATTTT. Its translation: CASSYSIATSTDTQYF.

The genes are TRBV7-9 and TRBJ2-5, with a possible D match to TRBD2 (5 bases). Germline values: CDR1 SEHNR, CDR2 FQNEAQ (reference sequence). The CDR3 contains 11 residues. V lost 5 bases, J lost 5 bases, and 6 bases lay in between. The CDR3 reads CASSRGETQYF. CDR3 in DNA: TGTGCCAGCAGCAGAGGGGAGACCCAGTACTTC. The entire variable domain, with the rest obtained from reference TRBV7-9 and TRBJ2-5, is as follows: DTGVSQNPRHKITKRGQNVTFRCDPISEHNRLYWYRQTLGQGPEFLTYFQNEAQLEKSRLLSDRFSAERPKGSFSTLEIQRTEQGDSAMYLCASSRGETQYFGPGTRLLVL.

V gene TRBV5-6 combines with J gene TRBJ1-1; D possibly corresponds to TRBD1 (5 bases). CDR3 length: 14 residues. The germline V gene has CDR1 SGHDT and CDR2 YYEEEE. V was clipped by 4 bases and J by 4 bases, with 14 bases between them. The DNA of the CDR3 is TGTGCCAGCAGCCCAGGGTTTGGGGTCACTGAAGCTTTCTTT. Its translation: CASSPGFGVTEAFF.

This clone was observed a single time. The rearrangement links TRBV28 to TRBJ2-2; TRBD1 agrees at 7 bases. CDR1 and CDR2 (germline): MDHEN, SYDVKM. The V segment lost 4 bases and the J segment 4 bases; nucleotides outside the gene matches: 12. CDR3 size: 17 residues. Here the CDR3 reads CASSSPGDSNPTGELFF. In DNA, the CDR3 is TGTGCCAGCAGTTCCCCTGGGGACAGCAACCCCACCGGGGAGCTGTTTTTT.

The J gene is TRBJ2-1, the V gene TRBV27, with D maybe TRBD1 (5 bases). V shed 5 bases and J shed 6 bases, with 20 bases lying between them. The CDR3 covers 16 residues. The V gene's germline CDR1 is MNHEY and CDR2 SMNVEV (reference sequence). CDR3 amino acids: CASSPMQGSLANEQFF. The CDR3 region has the DNA TGTGCCAGCAGTCCTATGCAGGGCTCTCTCGCCAATGAGCAGTTCTTC.

The chain employs TRBV11-2 and TRBJ2-7; 9 nucleotides match TRBD2. Germline V gene sequence: CDR1 SGHAT, CDR2 FQNNGV. The CDR3 extends over 17 amino acids. The trim removed 2 bases at V and 0 bases at J, leaving 8 bases unmatched. For the CDR3, the DNA is TGTGCCAGCAGCTTATCCGCGGGAGGGCTCACCTCCTACGAGCAGTACTTC. Protein: CASSLSAGGLTSYEQYF.

This chain joins TRBV9 and TRBJ2-2; D possibly uses TRBD1 or TRBD2 (5 bases each). Germline CDR1 SGDLS, CDR2 YYNGEE. The CDR3 covers 13 residues. V lost 7 bases to trimming and J lost 0 bases, with 7 bases between them. In nucleotides, the CDR3 is TGTGCCAGCTTGGGGGCGAACACCGGGGAGCTGTTTTTT. Its protein product is CASLGANTGELFF. The entire variable domain, with the rest obtained from reference TRBV9 and TRBJ2-2, is as follows: DSGVTQTPKHLITATGQRVTLRCSPRSGDLSVYWYQQSLDQGLQFLIQYYNGEERAKGNILERFSAQQFPDLHSELNLSSLELGDSALYFCASLGANTGELFFGEGSRLTVL.

The rearrangement links TRBV7-9 to TRBJ2-2; D is unresolved. The CDR3 covers 15 residues. The ends were cut back, 5 bases at V and 5 bases at J, with 15 bases in the middle. Germline values: CDR1 SEHNR, CDR2 FQNEAQ (reference sequence). The CDR3 sequence: CASSQSVGLTGELFF. CDR3 in DNA: TGTGCCAGCAGCCAGTCAGTCGGGTTAACCGGGGAGCTGTTTTTT. The full variable domain, with the rest looked up from reference TRBV7-9 and TRBJ2-2, is DTGVSQNPRHKITKRGQNVTFRCDPISEHNRLYWYRQTLGQGPEFLTYFQNEAQLEKSRLLSDRFSAERPKGSFSTLEIQRTEQGDSAMYLCASSQSVGLTGELFFGEGSRLTVL.

The count of this clone is one. The chain couples TRBV4-1 to TRBJ1-2, with D possibly TRBD1 on 6 matching bases. Germline-derived CDR1 and CDR2 are MGHRA and YSYEKL. This CDR3 is built from 19 residues. V lost 0 bases and J 4 bases, leaving 24 bases between the germline ends. The CDR3 sequence: CASSQEGGDMGDSSYGYTF. The CDR3 bases are TGCGCCAGCAGCCAAGAAGGAGGGGACATGGGAGACTCATCCTATGGCTACACCTTC.

A single count supports this clone. The V gene is TRBV9, the J gene TRBJ1-1, with no clear D. Germline CDR1 and CDR2: SGDLS and YYNGEE. Trimming left V 0 bases short and J 3 bases short, with 9 bases between. The CDR3 is made up of 14 amino acids. The CDR3 coding sequence is TGTGCCAGCAGCGTAGGGGTTAGGGACACTGAAGCTTTCTTT. Amino acids: CASSVGVRDTEAFF.

With respect to this clone: The sample contains more than one DNA sequence encoding this CDR3. DNA of the CDR3: TGTGCCAGCAGCTTACGACAGGGAGCTGGAAACACCATATATTTT. Protein: CASSLRQGAGNTIYF. The chain recombines TRBV27 with TRBJ1-3; 7 nucleotides agree with TRBD1. This CDR3 has 15 residues. The V and J ends lost 6 bases and 2 bases, in that order; junction bases with no gene match: 7. Germline V CDR1 and CDR2: MNHEY, SMNVEV (reference sequence).

The chain carries TRBV19 and TRBJ1-2; D not certain. Trimming left V 6 bases short and J 10 bases short, with 15 bases between. Germline V gene data show CDR1 as LNHDA and CDR2 as SQIVND (reference sequence). The CDR3 extends over 12 amino acids. The DNA of the CDR3 is TGTGCCAGTAGCCCCCACGCGGAAGCCTACACCTTC. Amino acid sequence: CASSPHAEAYTF. The whole variable domain, remainder taken from reference TRBV19 and TRBJ1-2, is DGGITQSPKYLFRKEGQNVTLSCEQNLNHDAMYWYRQDPGQGLRLIYYSQIVNDFQKGDIAEGYSVSREKKESFPLTVTSAQKNPTAFYLCASSPHAEAYTFGSGTRLTVV.

The rearrangement uses TRBV7-3 and TRBJ2-7; no definite D call. The V gene's germline CDR1 is SGHTA and CDR2 FQGTGA. The CDR3 extends over 15 amino acids. With 2 bases removed from V and 3 bases from J, the gap between germline ends came to 14 bases. DNA of the CDR3: TGTGCCAGCAGCTTATCGCAGTATCGGGTCTACGAGCAGTACTTC. This sequence encodes CASSLSQYRVYEQYF.

This chain connects TRBV28 to TRBJ2-7; D gene ambiguous. The ends were cut back, 5 bases at V and 7 bases at J, with 9 bases in the middle. The CDR3 has 11 residues. CDR1 and CDR2 (germline): MDHEN, SYDVKM. This chain's CDR3 is CASSPGPEQYF. Written as DNA, the CDR3 is TGTGCCAGCAGTCCAGGACCTGAGCAGTACTTC.

The V call is TRBV6-1, the J call TRBJ1-2; tentatively, D is TRBD1 (6 bases). Trimming removed 6 bases from V and 3 bases from J, with 17 bases in between. CDR3 length: 15 residues. CDR1 is MNHNS, CDR2 SASEGT, per germline. The CDR3 loop reads CASSPFMGGDYGYTF. DNA of the CDR3: TGTGCCAGCAGCCCTTTTATGGGGGGCGACTATGGCTACACCTTC.

J is TRBJ2-1 and V is TRBV2, with D perhaps TRBD1 (6 bases). The CDR3 contains 15 residues. Between the trimmed V and J ends, which lost 1 base and 9 bases, there was a span of 16 bases. Germline V gene lookup returns CDR1 SNHLY and CDR2 FYNNEI. The CDR3 region is CASSEVGTPHREQFF. DNA for the CDR3: TGTGCCAGCAGTGAAGTCGGGACACCGCACCGTGAGCAGTTCTTC.

This rearrangement joins TRBV30 to TRBJ2-1; 10 bases agree with TRBD2. Germline V lookup: CDR1 GTSNPN, CDR2 SVGIG (reference sequence). The CDR3 consists of 12 residues. The trim removed 3 bases at V and 13 bases at J, leaving 6 bases unmatched. CDR3 sequence (DNA): TGTGCCTGGAGGCTAGCGGGAGCGGATCAGTTCTTC. Protein product: CAWRLAGADQFF.